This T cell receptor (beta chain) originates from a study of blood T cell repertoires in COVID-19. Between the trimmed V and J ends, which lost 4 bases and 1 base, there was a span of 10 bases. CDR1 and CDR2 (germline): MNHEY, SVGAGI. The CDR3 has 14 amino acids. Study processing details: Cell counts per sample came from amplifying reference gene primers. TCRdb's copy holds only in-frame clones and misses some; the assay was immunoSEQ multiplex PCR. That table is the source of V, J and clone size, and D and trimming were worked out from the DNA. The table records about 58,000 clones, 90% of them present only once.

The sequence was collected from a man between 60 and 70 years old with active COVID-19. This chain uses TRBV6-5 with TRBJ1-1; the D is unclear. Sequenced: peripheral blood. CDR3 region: CASSWRGGNTEAFF. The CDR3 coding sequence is TGTGCCAGCAGTTGGCGGGGAGGGAACACTGAAGCTTTCTTT.